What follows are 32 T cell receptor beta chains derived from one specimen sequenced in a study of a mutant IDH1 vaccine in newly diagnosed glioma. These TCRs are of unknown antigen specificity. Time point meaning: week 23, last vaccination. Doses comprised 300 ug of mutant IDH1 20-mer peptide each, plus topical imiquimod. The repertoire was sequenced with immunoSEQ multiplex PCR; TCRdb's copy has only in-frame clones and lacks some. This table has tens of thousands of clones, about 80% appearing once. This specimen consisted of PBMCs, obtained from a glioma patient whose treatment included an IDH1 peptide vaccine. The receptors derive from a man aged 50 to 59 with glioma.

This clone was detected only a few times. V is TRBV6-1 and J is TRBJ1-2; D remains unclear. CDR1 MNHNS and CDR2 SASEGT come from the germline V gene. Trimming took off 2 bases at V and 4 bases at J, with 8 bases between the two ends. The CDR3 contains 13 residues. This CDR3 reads CASSERPLYGYTF. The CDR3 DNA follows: TGTGCCAGCAGTGAAAGGCCACTCTATGGCTACACCTTC.

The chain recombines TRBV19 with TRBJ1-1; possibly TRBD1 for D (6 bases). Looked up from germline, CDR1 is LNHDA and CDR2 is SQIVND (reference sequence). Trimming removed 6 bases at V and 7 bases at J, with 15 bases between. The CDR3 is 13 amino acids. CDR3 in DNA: TGTGCCAGTAGCCGAAGGGGGATCCGTGAAGCTTTCTTT. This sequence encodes CASSRRGIREAFF.

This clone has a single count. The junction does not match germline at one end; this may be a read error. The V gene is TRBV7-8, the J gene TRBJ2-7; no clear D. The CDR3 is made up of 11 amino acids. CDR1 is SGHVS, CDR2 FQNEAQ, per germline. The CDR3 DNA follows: TGTGCCAGCAGTCTAGACCGACCCCAAGTCTTC. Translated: CASSLDRPQVF. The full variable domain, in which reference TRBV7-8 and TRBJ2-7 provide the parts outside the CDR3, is GAGVSQSPRYKVAKRGQDVALRCDPISGHVSLFWYQQALGQGPEFLTYFQNEAQLDKSGLPSDRFFAERPEGSVSTLKIQRTQQEDSAVYLCASSLDRPQVFGPGTRLTVT.

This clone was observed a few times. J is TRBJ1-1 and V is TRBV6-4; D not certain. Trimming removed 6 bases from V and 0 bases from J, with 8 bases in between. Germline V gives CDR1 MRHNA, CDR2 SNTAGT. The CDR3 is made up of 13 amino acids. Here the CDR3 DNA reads TGTGCCAGCAGGGAGGCCCTGAACACTGAAGCTTTCTTT. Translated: CASREALNTEAFF.

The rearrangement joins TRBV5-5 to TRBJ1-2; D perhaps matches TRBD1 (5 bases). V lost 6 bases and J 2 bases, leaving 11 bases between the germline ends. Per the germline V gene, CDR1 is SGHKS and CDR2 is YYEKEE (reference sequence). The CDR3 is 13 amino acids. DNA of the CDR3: TGTGCCAGCACCCCTTCAGGGAACTATGGCTACACCTTC. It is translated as CASTPSGNYGYTF.

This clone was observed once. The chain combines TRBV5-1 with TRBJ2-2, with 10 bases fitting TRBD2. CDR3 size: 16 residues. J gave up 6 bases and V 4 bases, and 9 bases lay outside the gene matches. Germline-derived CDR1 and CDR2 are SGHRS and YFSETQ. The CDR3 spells CASSHQGLAPPGELFF. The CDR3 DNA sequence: TGCGCCAGCAGCCATCAGGGACTAGCGCCCCCCGGGGAGCTGTTTTTT.

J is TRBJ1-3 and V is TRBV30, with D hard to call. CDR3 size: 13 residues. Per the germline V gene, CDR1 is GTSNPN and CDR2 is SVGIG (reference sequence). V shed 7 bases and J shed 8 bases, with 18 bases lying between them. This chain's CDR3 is CASVAFGVDTIYF. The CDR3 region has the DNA TGTGCCTCCGTCGCTTTTGGAGTCGACACCATATATTTT.

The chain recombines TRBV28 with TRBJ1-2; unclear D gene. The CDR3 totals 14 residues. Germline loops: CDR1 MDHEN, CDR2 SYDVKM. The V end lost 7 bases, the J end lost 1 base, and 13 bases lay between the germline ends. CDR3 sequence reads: CASTPGPSNYGYTF. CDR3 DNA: TGTGCCAGCACCCCTGGGCCGAGTAACTATGGCTACACCTTC.

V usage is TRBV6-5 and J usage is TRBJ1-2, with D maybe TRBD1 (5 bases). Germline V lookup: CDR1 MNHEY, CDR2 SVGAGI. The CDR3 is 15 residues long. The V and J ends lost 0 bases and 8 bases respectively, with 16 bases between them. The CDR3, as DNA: TGTGCCAGCAGTTACTCGGAGGGGTCCGCGCGGGGCTACACCTTC. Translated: CASSYSEGSARGYTF.

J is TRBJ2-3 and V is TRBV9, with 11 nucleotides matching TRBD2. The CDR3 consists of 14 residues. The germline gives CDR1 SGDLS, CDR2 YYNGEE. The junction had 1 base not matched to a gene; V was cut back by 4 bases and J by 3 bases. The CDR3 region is CASSRLAGTDTQYF. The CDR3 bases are TGTGCCAGCAGCCGACTAGCGGGGACAGATACGCAGTATTTT.

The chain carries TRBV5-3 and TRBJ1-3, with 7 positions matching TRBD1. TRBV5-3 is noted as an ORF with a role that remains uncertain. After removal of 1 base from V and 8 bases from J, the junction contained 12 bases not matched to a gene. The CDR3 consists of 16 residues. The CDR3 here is CARSLFRDSFGDTIYF. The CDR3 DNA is TGTGCCAGAAGCTTGTTTCGGGACAGCTTCGGAGACACCATATATTTT.

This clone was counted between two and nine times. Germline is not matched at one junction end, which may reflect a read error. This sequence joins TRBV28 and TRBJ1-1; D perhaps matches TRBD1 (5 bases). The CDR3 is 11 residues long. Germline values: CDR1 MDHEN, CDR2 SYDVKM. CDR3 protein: CASSLAVGLTF. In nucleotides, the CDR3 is TGTGCCAGCAGTTTAGCAGTGGGGCTTACCTTT.

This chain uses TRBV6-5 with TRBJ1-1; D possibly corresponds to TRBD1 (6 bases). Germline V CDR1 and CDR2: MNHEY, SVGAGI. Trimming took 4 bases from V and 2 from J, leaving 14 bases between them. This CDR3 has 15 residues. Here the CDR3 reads CASSSRQAFNTEAFF. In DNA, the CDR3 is TGTGCCAGCAGTTCAAGACAGGCTTTTAACACTGAAGCTTTCTTT.

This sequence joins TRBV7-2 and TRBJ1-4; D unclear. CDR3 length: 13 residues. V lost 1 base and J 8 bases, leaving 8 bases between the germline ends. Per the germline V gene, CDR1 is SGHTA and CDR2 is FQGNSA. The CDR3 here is CASSLGSSEKLFF. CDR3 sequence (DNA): TGTGCCAGCAGCTTAGGTAGTAGCGAAAAACTGTTTTTT.

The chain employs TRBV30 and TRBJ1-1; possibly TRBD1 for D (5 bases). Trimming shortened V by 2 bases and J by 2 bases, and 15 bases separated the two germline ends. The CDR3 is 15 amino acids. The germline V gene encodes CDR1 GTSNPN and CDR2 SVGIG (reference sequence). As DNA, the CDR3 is TGTGCCTGGAGTTTCTCCGGGACGGCAAACACTGAAGCTTTCTTT. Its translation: CAWSFSGTANTEAFF.

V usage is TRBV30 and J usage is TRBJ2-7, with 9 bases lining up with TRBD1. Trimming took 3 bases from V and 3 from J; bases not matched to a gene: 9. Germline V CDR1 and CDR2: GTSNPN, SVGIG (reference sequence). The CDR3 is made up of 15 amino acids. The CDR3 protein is CAWRDRGPQGYEQYF. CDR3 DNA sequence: TGTGCCTGGAGGGACAGGGGCCCTCAGGGCTACGAGCAGTACTTC.

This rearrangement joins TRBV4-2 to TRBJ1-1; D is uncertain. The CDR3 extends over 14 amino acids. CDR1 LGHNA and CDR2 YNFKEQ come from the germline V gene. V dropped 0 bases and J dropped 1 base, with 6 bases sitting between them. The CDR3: CASSQDWGNTEAFF. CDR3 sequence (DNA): TGTGCCAGCAGCCAAGATTGGGGGAACACTGAAGCTTTCTTT.

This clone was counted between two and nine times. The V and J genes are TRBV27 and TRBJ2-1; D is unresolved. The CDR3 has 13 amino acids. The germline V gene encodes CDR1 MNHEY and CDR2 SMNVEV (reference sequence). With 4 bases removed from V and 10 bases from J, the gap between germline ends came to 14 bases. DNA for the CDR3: TGTGCCAGCAGTTACGTTGGGAAAGGGGAGCAGTTCTTC. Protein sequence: CASSYVGKGEQFF.

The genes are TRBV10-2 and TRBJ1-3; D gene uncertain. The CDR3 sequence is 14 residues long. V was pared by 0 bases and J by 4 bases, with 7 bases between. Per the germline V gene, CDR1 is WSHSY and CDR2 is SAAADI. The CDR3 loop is CASSESILGNTIYF. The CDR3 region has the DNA TGCGCCAGCAGTGAGTCTATTCTCGGAAACACCATATATTTT.

The CDR3 region has the DNA TGTGCCAGCAGCTACTCCAGCGGATACACAGATACGCAGTATTTT. Protein sequence: CASSYSSGYTDTQYF. This chain uses TRBV7-2 with TRBJ2-3; D is possibly TRBD2 (5 bases). Per germline, CDR1 SGHTA and CDR2 FQGNSA. V lost 4 bases and J lost 2, with 13 bases in between. The CDR3 contains 15 residues.

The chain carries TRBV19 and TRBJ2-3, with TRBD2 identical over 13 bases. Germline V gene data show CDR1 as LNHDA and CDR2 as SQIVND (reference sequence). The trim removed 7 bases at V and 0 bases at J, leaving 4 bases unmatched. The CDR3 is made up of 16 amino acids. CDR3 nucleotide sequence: TGTGCCAGTACCGGACTAGCGGGGGCGAGCACAGATACGCAGTATTTT. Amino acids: CASTGLAGASTDTQYF. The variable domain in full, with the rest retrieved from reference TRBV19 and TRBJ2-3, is DGGITQSPKYLFRKEGQNVTLSCEQNLNHDAMYWYRQDPGQGLRLIYYSQIVNDFQKGDIAEGYSVSREKKESFPLTVTSAQKNPTAFYLCASTGLAGASTDTQYFGPGTRLTVL.

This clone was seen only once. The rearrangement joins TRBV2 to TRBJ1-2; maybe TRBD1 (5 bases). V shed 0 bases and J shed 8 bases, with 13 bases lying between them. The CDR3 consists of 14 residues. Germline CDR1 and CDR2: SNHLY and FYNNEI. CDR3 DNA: TGTGCCAGCAGTGAAGCCCAGGGCTCGGTGGGCTACACCTTC. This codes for CASSEAQGSVGYTF.

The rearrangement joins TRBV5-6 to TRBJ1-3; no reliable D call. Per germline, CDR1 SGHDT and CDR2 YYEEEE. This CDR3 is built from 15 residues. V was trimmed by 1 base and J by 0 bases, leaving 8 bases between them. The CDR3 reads CASSLSGNSGNTIYF. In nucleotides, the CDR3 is TGTGCCAGCAGCTTGAGTGGGAACTCTGGAAACACCATATATTTT. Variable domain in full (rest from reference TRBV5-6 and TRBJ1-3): DAGVTQSPTHLIKTRGQQVTLRCSPKSGHDTVSWYQQALGQGPQFIFQYYEEEERQRGNFPDRFSGHQFPNYSSELNVNALLLGDSALYLCASSLSGNSGNTIYFGEGSWLTVV.

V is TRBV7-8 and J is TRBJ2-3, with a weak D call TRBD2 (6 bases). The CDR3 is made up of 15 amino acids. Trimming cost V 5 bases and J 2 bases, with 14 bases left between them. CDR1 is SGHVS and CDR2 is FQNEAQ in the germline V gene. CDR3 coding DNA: TGTGCCAGCAGCAACCGGGACTTGTTCACAGATACGCAGTATTTT. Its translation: CASSNRDLFTDTQYF.

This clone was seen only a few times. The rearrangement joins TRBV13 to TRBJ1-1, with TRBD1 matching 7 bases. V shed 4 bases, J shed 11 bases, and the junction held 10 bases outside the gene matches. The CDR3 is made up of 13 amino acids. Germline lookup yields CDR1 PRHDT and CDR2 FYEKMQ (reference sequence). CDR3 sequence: CASSSDRERRAFF. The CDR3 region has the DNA TGTGCCAGCAGCTCCGACAGGGAACGGAGGGCTTTCTTT.

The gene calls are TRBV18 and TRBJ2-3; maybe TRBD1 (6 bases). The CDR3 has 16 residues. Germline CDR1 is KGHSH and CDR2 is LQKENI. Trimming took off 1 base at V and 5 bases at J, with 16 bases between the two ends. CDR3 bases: TGTGCCAGCTCACCACTCCCTAGCAAAGGGGGAGATACGCAGTATTTT. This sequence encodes CASSPLPSKGGDTQYF.

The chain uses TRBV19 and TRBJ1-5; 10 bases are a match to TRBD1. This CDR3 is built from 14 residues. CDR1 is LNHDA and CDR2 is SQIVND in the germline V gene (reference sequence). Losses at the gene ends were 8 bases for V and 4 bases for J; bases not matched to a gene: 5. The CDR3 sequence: CASLDRGGNQPQHF. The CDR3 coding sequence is TGTGCCAGTTTGGACAGGGGGGGGAATCAGCCCCAGCATTTT.

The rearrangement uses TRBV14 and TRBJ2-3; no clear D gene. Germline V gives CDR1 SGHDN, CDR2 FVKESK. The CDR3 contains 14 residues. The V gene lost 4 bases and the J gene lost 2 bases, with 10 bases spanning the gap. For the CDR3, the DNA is TGTGCCAGCAGCCTCCCCCTTACCACAGATACGCAGTATTTT. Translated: CASSLPLTTDTQYF.

CDR3 coding DNA: TGCGCCAGCAGTCCTCCCGGGACAGGGGACGCCGGGGAGCTGTTTTTT. Amino acids: CASSPPGTGDAGELFF. The chain is built from TRBV5-1 and TRBJ2-2, with TRBD1 matching over 10 bases. Germline CDR1 and CDR2: SGHRS and YFSETQ. The CDR3 has 16 amino acids. The ends lost 5 bases at V and 6 bases at J; junction bases unmatched: 10.

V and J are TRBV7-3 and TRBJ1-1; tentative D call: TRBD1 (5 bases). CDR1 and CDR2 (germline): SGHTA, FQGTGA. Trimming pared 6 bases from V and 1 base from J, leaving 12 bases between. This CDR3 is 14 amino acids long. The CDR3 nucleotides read TGTGCCAGCAGGTTAGGGACCCAGAACACTGAAGCTTTCTTT. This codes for CASRLGTQNTEAFF.

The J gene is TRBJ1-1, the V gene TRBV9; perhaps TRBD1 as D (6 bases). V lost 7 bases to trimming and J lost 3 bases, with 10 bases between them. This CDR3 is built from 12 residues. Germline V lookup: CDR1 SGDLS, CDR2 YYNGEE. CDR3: CASARTDTEAFF. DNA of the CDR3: TGTGCCAGCGCTAGGACAGACACTGAAGCTTTCTTT. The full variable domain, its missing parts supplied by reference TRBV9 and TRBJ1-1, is DSGVTQTPKHLITATGQRVTLRCSPRSGDLSVYWYQQSLDQGLQFLIQYYNGEERAKGNILERFSAQQFPDLHSELNLSSLELGDSALYFCASARTDTEAFFGQGTRLTVV.

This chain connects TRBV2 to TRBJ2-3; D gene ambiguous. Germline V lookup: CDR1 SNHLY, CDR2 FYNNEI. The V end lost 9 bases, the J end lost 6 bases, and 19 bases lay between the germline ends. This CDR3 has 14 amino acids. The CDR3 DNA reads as TGTGCCAGATCTTCGAAAGGCAATGAGGATACGCAGTATTTT. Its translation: CARSSKGNEDTQYF.